The clone carrying this TCR beta chain was seen ten or more times. Its cognate antigen is unknown. Trimming removed 0 bases at V and 5 bases at J, with 10 bases between. Germline lookup yields CDR1 SGHRS and CDR2 YFSETQ. This CDR3 has 14 residues. These data are taken from a study of T cells in Graves' hyperthyroidism and ophthalmopathy. Overall study context: At the time of initial diagnosis and before any treatment, peripheral blood was collected.

The TCR beta CDR3 regions underwent amplification using RNA transcripts as the source. Carried out on the TCR CDR3, a first-round RT-PCR used the HTBI primer set. Via MiXCR, TCRdb re-called the multiplex PCR reads, giving one row per CDR3 protein. The table records around 600,000 distinct CDR3 sequences, 12% to 15% of them present only once. Overall study findings and caveats: The majority of expanded thyroid clonotypes above 0.001 also appeared in blood.

Diagnostic decisions used clinical symptoms, serum thyroxine and TRAb, thyroid ultrasound and orbital computed tomography. PBMCs were collected from a roughly 9.7 ml volume of fresh peripheral blood. This TCR was recovered from a woman aged 18-29 years with Graves' ophthalmopathy. This sequence joins TRBV5-1 and TRBJ2-3; D possibly uses TRBD1 or TRBD2 (6 bases each). Sequencing was performed on blood. Here the CDR3 DNA reads TGCGCCAGCAGCTTGGAGGGGGGTGAAGATACGCAGTATTTT. Translation: CASSLEGGEDTQYF.